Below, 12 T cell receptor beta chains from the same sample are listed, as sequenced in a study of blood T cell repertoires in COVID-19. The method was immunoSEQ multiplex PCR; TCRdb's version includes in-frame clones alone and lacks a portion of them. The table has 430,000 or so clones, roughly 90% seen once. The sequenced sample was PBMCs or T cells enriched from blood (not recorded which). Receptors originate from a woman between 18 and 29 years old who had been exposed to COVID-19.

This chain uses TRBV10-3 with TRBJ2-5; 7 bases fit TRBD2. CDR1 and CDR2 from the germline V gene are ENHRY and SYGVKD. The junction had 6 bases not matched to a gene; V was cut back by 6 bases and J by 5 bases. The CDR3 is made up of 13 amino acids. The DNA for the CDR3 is TGTGCCATCAGCGGACTAGTGGAGGAGACCCAGTACTTC. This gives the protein CAISGLVEETQYF.

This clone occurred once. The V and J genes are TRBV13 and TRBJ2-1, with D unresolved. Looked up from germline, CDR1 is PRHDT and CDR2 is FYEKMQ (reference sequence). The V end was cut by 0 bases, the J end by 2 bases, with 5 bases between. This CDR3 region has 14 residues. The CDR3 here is CASSLGAPYNEQFF. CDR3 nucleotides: TGTGCCAGCAGCTTAGGAGCTCCCTACAATGAGCAGTTCTTC.

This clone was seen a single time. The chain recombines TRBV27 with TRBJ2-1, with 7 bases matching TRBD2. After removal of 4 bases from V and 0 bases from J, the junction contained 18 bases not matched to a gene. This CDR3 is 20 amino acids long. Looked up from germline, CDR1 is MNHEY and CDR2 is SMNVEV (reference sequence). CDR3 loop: CASSSQGRGGGSSSYNEQFF. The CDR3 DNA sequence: TGTGCCAGCAGTTCCCAGGGCAGAGGCGGGGGTTCAAGCTCCTACAATGAGCAGTTCTTC.

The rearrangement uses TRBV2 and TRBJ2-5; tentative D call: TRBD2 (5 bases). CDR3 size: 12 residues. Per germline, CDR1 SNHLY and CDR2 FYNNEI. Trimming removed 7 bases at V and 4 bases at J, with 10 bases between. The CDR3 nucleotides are TGTGCCAGCAACGAGGGTGGAGAGACCCAGTACTTC. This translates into CASNEGGETQYF.

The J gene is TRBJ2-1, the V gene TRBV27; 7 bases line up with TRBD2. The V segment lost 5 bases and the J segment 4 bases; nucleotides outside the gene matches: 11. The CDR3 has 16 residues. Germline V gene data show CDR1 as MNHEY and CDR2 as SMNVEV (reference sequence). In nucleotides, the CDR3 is TGTGCCAGCAGTAATAGCGGGTCAGCGATTTACAATGAGCAGTTCTTC. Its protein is CASSNSGSAIYNEQFF.

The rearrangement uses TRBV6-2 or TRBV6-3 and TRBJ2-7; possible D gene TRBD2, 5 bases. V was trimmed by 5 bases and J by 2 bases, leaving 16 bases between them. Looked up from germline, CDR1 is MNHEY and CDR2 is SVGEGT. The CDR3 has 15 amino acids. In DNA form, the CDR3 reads TGTGCCAGCAGTGAGCGGCAGGCCGGACCCTACGAGCAGTACTTC. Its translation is CASSERQAGPYEQYF.

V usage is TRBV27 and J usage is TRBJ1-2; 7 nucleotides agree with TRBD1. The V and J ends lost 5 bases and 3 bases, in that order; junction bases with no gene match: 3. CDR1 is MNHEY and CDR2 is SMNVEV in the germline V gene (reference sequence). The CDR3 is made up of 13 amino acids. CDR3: CASSHTGDYGYTF. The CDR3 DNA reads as TGTGCCAGCAGTCACACAGGGGACTATGGCTACACCTTC.

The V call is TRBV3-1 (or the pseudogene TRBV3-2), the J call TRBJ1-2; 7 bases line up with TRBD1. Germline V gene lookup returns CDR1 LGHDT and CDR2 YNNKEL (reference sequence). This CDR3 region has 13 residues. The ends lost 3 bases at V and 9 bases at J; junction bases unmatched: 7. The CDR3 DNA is TGTGCCAGCAGCCAGAGGGGGACAGACAGCTACACCTTC. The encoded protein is CASSQRGTDSYTF.

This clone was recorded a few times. CDR3 residues: CASSPERAGTYEQYF. CDR3 bases: TGTGCCAGCAGCCCTGAGCGGGCGGGAACCTACGAGCAGTACTTC. This chain links TRBV11-1 with TRBJ2-7, with D possibly being TRBD2 (6 bases). Germline V gene data show CDR1 as SGHAT and CDR2 as FQDESV (reference sequence). V dropped 5 bases and J dropped 2 bases, with 16 bases sitting between them. CDR3 size: 15 residues.

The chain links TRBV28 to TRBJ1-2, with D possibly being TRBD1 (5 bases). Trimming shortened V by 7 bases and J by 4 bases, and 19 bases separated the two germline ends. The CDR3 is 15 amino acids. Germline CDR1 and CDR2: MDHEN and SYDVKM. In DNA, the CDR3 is TGTGCCAGCACAAGCGTGGGGGGTTCTGGCTATGGCTACACCTTC. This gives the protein CASTSVGGSGYGYTF.

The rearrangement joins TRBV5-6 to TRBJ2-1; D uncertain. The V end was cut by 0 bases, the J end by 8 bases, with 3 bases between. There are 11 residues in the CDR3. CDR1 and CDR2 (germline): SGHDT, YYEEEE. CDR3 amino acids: CASSLAYEQFF. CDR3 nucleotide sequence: TGTGCCAGCAGCTTGGCCTATGAGCAGTTCTTC.

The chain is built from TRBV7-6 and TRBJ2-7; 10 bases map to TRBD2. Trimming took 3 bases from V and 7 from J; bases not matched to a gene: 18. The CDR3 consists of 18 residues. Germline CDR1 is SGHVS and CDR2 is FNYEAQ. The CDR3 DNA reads TGTGCCAGCAGCTTTGATAGCCCGAGCGGGAGGGCCTTGGGAGAGCAGTACTTC. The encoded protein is CASSFDSPSGRALGEQYF.